This T cell receptor beta chain was documented in a study of OX40 agonist ivuxolimab in advanced cancers. Notes on the study in general: Expanded clones were, on average, more numerous in CD8+ T cells than in CD4+.

The germline gives CDR1 MNHEY, CDR2 SVGAGI. V lost 6 bases to trimming and J lost 4 bases, with 15 bases between them. The CDR3 is made up of 14 amino acids. In the case of this clone: As yet, its antigen is unknown.

Some clones are missing from TCRdb's copy, which holds only in-frame ones; the method was immunoSEQ multiplex PCR. This sample yields roughly 25,000 clones, of which about four fifths are seen a single time; less than 15% belongs to the top ten. Collection of blood occurred at baseline, at cycle 4 day 1, and at cycle 7 day 1. The receptor's source is an adult with an advanced solid tumor such as melanoma, head and neck, liver or kidney cancer. The rearrangement joins TRBV6-5 to TRBJ2-5, with D possibly TRBD1 on 6 matching bases. The sample in question was CD4+ or CD8+ T cells sorted from blood, obtained in a trial of the OX40 agonist ivuxolimab. The CDR3 is CASRQGRGLETQYF. The CDR3 region has the DNA TGTGCCAGCAGGCAGGGCAGGGGTCTAGAGACCCAGTACTTC.